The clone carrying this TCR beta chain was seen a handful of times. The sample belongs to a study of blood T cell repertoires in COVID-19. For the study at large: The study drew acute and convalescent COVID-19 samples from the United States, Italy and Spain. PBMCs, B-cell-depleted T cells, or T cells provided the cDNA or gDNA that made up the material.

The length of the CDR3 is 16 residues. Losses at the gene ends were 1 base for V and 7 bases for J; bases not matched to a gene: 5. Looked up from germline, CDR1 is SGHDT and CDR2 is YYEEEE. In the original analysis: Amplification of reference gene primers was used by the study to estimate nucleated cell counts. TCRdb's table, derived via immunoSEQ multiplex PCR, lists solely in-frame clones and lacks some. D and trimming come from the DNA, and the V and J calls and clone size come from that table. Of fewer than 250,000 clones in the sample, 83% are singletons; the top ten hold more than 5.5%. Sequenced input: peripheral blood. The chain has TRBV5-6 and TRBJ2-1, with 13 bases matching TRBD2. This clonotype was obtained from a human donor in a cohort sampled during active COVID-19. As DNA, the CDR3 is TGTGCCAGCAGCTTGTTGACTAGCGGGAGGCGAAATGAGCAGTTCTTC. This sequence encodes CASSLLTSGRRNEQFF.